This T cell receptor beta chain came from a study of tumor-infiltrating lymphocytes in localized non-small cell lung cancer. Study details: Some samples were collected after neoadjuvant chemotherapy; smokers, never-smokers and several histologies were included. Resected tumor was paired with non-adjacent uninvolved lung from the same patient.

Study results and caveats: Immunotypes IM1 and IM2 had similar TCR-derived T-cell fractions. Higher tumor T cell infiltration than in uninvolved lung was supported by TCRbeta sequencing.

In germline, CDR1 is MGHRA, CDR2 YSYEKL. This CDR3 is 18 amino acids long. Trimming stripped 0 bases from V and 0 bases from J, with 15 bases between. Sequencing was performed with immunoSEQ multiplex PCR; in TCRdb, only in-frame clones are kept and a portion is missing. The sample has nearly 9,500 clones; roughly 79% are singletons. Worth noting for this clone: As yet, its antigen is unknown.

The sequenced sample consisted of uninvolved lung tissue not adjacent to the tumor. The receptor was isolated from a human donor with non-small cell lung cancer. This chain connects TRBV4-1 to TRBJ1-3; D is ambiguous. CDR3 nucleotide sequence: TGCGCCAGCAGCCAAGATACAGTAACAAGCTTCTCTGGAAACACCATATATTTT. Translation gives CASSQDTVTSFSGNTIYF.